This T cell receptor beta chain was recorded in a study of CD8 T cells in ankylosing spondylitis. The study, taken as a whole, reports: From matched ankylosing spondylitis synovial fluid, disease-linked clones were reportedly recovered at significantly enriched levels. Disease-linked clones bore a CD8+ phenotype, appearing relatively rarely in peripheral blood. Ankylosing spondylitis blood appeared to be characterized by a TCR beta motif of several highly homologous variants.

Germline V gene lookup returns CDR1 SGHRS and CDR2 YFSETQ. The ends were cut back, 4 bases at V and 4 bases at J, with 12 bases in the middle. There are 13 residues in the CDR3. 5'-RACE, quantitative and with molecular barcodes, yielded the TCR beta libraries. TCRdb reanalysed the 5' RACE reads using MiXCR and keeps one entry per CDR3 protein. This sample has some 130,000 distinct CDR3 sequences, with 5.5% to 7.5% found just once. In this sample, this clonotype turned up many times. The antigen is unknown. The rearrangement links TRBV5-1 to TRBJ2-7; D call uncertain. Sample: blood, either unsorted or a sorted T cell fraction (not recorded which). The receptor's source is a female donor with ankylosing spondylitis or in good health (not recorded which). DNA for the CDR3: TGCGCCAGCAGCCTCACGGACGGATACGAGCAGTACTTC. Its translation: CASSLTDGYEQYF.